This TCR beta chain was obtained from a study of vaccination and CD4 T cells after COVID-19. Looking at the study overall: Cellular stimulation was performed using overlapping spike peptides derived from SARS-CoV-2, HCoV-NL63, HCoV-OC43 and HCoV-229E.

As to treatment: approximately 11-day PBMC culture with coronavirus spike peptide pools or control peptides (ViraFEST assay). Notes on the study in general: SARS-CoV-2-reactive clonotype medians increased from roughly 21 to 40, not significantly.

This clonotype was observed a handful of times. No antigen is known for it. Sequencing of the DNA from cultured CD4+ T cells was carried out with the Oncomine TCR Beta short-read assay. MiXCR, run by TCRdb on the PCR reads, gives a single entry per CDR3 protein. Found here are some 25,000 distinct CDR3 sequences, approximately 62% of them singletons; the top ten hold around 17%. Trimming stripped 1 base from V and 5 bases from J, with 18 bases between. Germline assignment: CDR1 MNHEY and CDR2 SVGAGI. This CDR3 has 17 residues. This specimen was CD4+ T cells from blood, cultured in vitro, taken after SARS-CoV-2 vaccination. The V gene is TRBV6-5, the J gene TRBJ1-3, with D perhaps matching TRBD1 (5 bases). The receptor comes from a human donor who received a COVID-19 vaccine. DNA of the CDR3: TGTGCCAGCAGTTACTACGTTACCCCCGGGACCAGAAACACCATATATTTT. Translating it yields CASSYYVTPGTRNTIYF.